Below, 3 T cell receptor beta chains from the same sample are listed, as sequenced in a study of T cell clones after liver transplantation. The protocol was immunoSEQ multiplex PCR, while the TCRdb copy is restricted to in-frame clones and leaves out a portion. The sample holds 99,000 or so clones; around 86% are singletons and the top ten take 0.8% to 1%. The sequenced sample was CD4+ T cells from blood, obtained before liver transplant. The receptors originated from a human donor who received a liver transplant.

The rearrangement joins TRBV7-3 to TRBJ1-2, with D perhaps TRBD1 (5 bases). The CDR3 runs 12 residues. With 1 base removed from V and 13 bases from J, the gap between germline ends came to 13 bases. Germline values: CDR1 SGHTA, CDR2 FQGTGA. The CDR3 DNA is TGTGCCAGCAGCTTAAACGGCAGGGCGACCACCTTC. Amino acids: CASSLNGRATTF. Together with reference TRBV7-3 and TRBJ1-2, the CDR3 gives the full variable domain: GAGVSQTPSNKVTEKGKYVELRCDPISGHTALYWYRQSLGQGPEFLIYFQGTGAADDSGLPNDRFFAVRPEGSVSTLKIQRTERGDSAVYLCASSLNGRATTFGSGTRLTVV.

To note about this clone: The same CDR3 also results from other DNA sequences found in this sample. The rearrangement uses TRBV7-3 and TRBJ1-1; D unclear. Germline CDR1 is SGHTA and CDR2 is FQGTGA. The V end lost 2 bases, the J end lost 2 bases, and 6 bases lay between the germline ends. The CDR3 is 13 amino acids. CDR3 loop: CASSLSANTEAFF. CDR3 in DNA: TGTGCCAGCAGCTTATCAGCTAACACTGAAGCTTTCTTT.

The CDR3 loop is CAWSVRGAATYEQYF. The CDR3, as DNA: TGTGCCTGGAGTGTACGGGGGGCGGCTACCTACGAGCAGTACTTC. V and J are TRBV30 and TRBJ2-7; weak D call: TRBD2 (7 bases). This CDR3 spans 15 amino acids. Per germline, CDR1 GTSNPN and CDR2 SVGIG (reference sequence). Trimming cost V 0 bases and J 2 bases, with 14 bases left between them.